One and the same sample provided the 11 T cell receptor beta chains below, sequenced in a study of cytomegalovirus exposure and HLA in healthy donors. PCR was performed using 60 Vbeta and 13 Jbeta primers. Only in-frame clones appear in the TCRdb table, and some are missing; sequencing was by immunoSEQ multiplex PCR. The profile shows 110,000 or so clones, roughly four fifths of them singletons. Material: PBMCs. Every receptor here comes from a woman younger than 35 in good health and CMV-seronegative.

The rearrangement uses TRBV7-8 and TRBJ1-1; TRBD1 aligns across 9 bases. The junction had 8 bases not matched to a gene; V was cut back by 1 base and J by 2 bases. Looked up from germline, CDR1 is SGHVS and CDR2 is FQNEAQ. The CDR3 totals 17 residues. The CDR3 nucleotides are TGTGCCAGCAGCTTAGAGTTTTGGACAGGGGTTAACACTGAAGCTTTCTTT. It yields the protein CASSLEFWTGVNTEAFF.

The V and J genes are TRBV11-3 and TRBJ2-5; D unclear. The CDR3 is made up of 15 amino acids. Trimming removed 5 bases at V and 5 bases at J, with 18 bases between. CDR1 is SGHNT and CDR2 is YENEEA in the germline V gene. The CDR3 loop is CASSPGVATGETQYF. The CDR3 DNA is TGTGCCAGCAGCCCTGGTGTGGCGACCGGGGAGACCCAGTACTTC.

V gene TRBV11-3 combines with J gene TRBJ1-4, with 8 nucleotides matching TRBD1. There are 14 residues in the CDR3. In germline, CDR1 is SGHNT, CDR2 YENEEA. The J segment lost 6 bases and the V segment lost 3 bases, leaving 3 bases of the junction unmatched. The CDR3 region is CASSFRRGHEKLFF. The CDR3 nucleotides are TGTGCCAGCAGCTTTCGCAGGGGGCATGAAAAACTGTTTTTT.

This rearrangement joins TRBV6-1 to TRBJ1-1; a weak D match, TRBD1 (6 bases). Germline CDR1 is MNHNS and CDR2 is SASEGT. This CDR3 contains 15 residues. Trimming removed 3 bases at V and 2 bases at J, with 13 bases between. This CDR3 reads CASSDRGRQNTEAFF. The CDR3 nucleotides are TGTGCCAGCAGTGATAGGGGGAGACAAAACACTGAAGCTTTCTTT.

The CDR3 DNA follows: TGTGCCAGCAGCTTCGACAGGTGGGCCGGGGCCAACGTCCTGACTTTC. This translates into CASSFDRWAGANVLTF. The chain is built from TRBV7-2 and TRBJ2-6, with D possibly matching TRBD1 (6 bases). Germline V gene lookup returns CDR1 SGHTA and CDR2 FQGNSA. The V gene lost 3 bases and the J gene lost 4 bases, with 13 bases spanning the gap. The CDR3 length is 16 residues.

This clone showed up just a few times. The chain is built from TRBV5-4 and TRBJ2-7; 11 bases match TRBD1. This CDR3 comprises 16 residues. CDR1 SGHNT and CDR2 YYREEE come from the germline V gene (reference sequence). Trimming cost V 4 bases and J 2 bases; bases outside gene matches: 8. Here the CDR3 DNA reads TGTGCCAGCAGCCAGGACCGGACAGGGGGCACCTACGAGCAGTACTTC. This codes for CASSQDRTGGTYEQYF.

The gene calls are TRBV5-1 and TRBJ2-1; 9 nucleotides line up with TRBD2. This CDR3 comprises 15 residues. Germline V gene data show CDR1 as SGHRS and CDR2 as YFSETQ. The V segment lost 0 bases and the J segment 3 bases; nucleotides outside the gene matches: 1. The CDR3 region has the DNA TGCGCCAGCAGCTTGGGCGGGGGGGACTACAATGAGCAGTTCTTC. Amino acid sequence: CASSLGGGDYNEQFF.

V usage is TRBV6-1 and J usage is TRBJ2-5; 13 positions match TRBD2. Germline values: CDR1 MNHNS, CDR2 SASEGT. The junction had 3 bases not matched to a gene; V was cut back by 3 bases and J by 2 bases. This CDR3 has 16 residues. In nucleotides, the CDR3 is TGTGCCAGCAGTGACCCGGGACTAGCGGGGCAAGAGACCCAGTACTTC. Translating it yields CASSDPGLAGQETQYF.

The V gene is TRBV4-3, the J gene TRBJ1-6; TRBD1 matches 9 bases. Trimming cost V 0 bases and J 9 bases; bases outside gene matches: 12. This CDR3 has 18 amino acids. Germline V lookup: CDR1 LGHNA, CDR2 YSLEER. The DNA for the CDR3 is TGCGCCAGCAGCCAAGAAAGGCGGTCGGGACAGGGTCTTTCACCCCTCCACTTT. Its translation is CASSQERRSGQGLSPLHF.

This clone was counted a single time. This sequence joins TRBV7-2 and TRBJ2-1, with 9 bases identical to TRBD1. The CDR3 consists of 16 residues. V lost 5 bases and J lost 7; bases outside the gene matches: 12. Germline CDR1 SGHTA, CDR2 FQGNSA. CDR3 DNA sequence: TGTGCCAGCAGCCAAGGGACAGGGTTGGTGTATAATGAGCAGTTCTTC. Amino acids: CASSQGTGLVYNEQFF. Based on the CDR3 plus reference TRBV7-2 and TRBJ2-1, the full variable domain is GAGVSQSPSNKVTEKGKDVELRCDPISGHTALYWYRQSLGQGLEFLIYFQGNSAPDKSGLPSDRFSAERTGGSVSTLTIQRTQQEDSAVYLCASSQGTGLVYNEQFFGPGTRLTVL.

The V call is TRBV5-5, the J call TRBJ2-5; D unclear. This CDR3 has 14 amino acids. The V and J ends lost 3 bases and 2 bases respectively, with 11 bases between them. Germline V gene lookup returns CDR1 SGHKS and CDR2 YYEKEE (reference sequence). CDR3: CASSSTWAQETQYF. In DNA, the CDR3 is TGTGCCAGCAGCTCAACGTGGGCTCAAGAGACCCAGTACTTC.